Following are 10 T cell receptor beta chains from one sample sequenced in a study of cytomegalovirus exposure and HLA in healthy donors. The primer mix had 60 Vbeta and 13 Jbeta primers. Assay used: immunoSEQ multiplex PCR; TCRdb lists only in-frame clones, some missing. Of 110,000 to 150,000 clones listed, about three quarters are singletons. Sample: PBMCs. These receptors were collected from a male donor in good health and CMV-seronegative.

The chain recombines TRBV27 with TRBJ2-5; 7 bases align to TRBD2. Unmatched junction bases numbered 7, after V lost 7 bases and J lost 2 bases. The CDR3 is made up of 14 amino acids. Germline V CDR1 and CDR2: MNHEY, SMNVEV (reference sequence). The CDR3 sequence is CASMRSGAQETQYF. In DNA form, the CDR3 reads TGTGCCAGCATGAGGAGCGGGGCTCAAGAGACCCAGTACTTC.

This CDR3 is CARELGTEGDGYTF. The CDR3 DNA follows: TGTGCCAGAGAGTTGGGCACGGAAGGGGATGGCTACACCTTC. The V and J genes are TRBV2 and TRBJ1-2, with D tentatively TRBD1 (5 bases). This CDR3 comprises 14 residues. V shed 9 bases and J shed 6 bases, with 20 bases lying between them. Germline V gene lookup returns CDR1 SNHLY and CDR2 FYNNEI. Variable domain in full (rest from reference TRBV2 and TRBJ1-2): EPEVTQTPSHQVTQMGQEVILRCVPISNHLYFYWYRQILGQKVEFLVSFYNNEISEKSEIFDDQFSVERPDGSNFTLKIRSTKLEDSAMYFCARELGTEGDGYTFGSGTRLTVV.

With regard to this clone: The junction differs from germline at one of its ends, possibly a read error. This specimen includes other DNA sequences encoding the same CDR3. The chain combines TRBV7-8 with TRBJ2-2; D is unclear. The CDR3 is 14 amino acids. Germline V gives CDR1 SGHVS, CDR2 FQNEAQ. This CDR3 is CASSPKRNTGELFF. CDR3 sequence (DNA): TGCGCCAGCAGCCCTAAACGGAACACCGGGGAGCTGTTTTTT.

The V call is TRBV6-1, the J call TRBJ1-1; D gene unclear. The CDR3 totals 13 residues. CDR1 and CDR2 from the germline V gene are MNHNS and SASEGT. Trimming took 2 bases from V and 5 from J, leaving 9 bases between them. The CDR3 loop is CASSELGPTEAFF. For the CDR3, the DNA is TGTGCCAGCAGTGAACTGGGCCCGACTGAAGCTTTCTTT.

The chain employs TRBV30 and TRBJ2-1; 11 positions agree with TRBD2. The CDR3 is 17 residues long. V trimming: 4 bases; J trimming: 4 bases; junction bases outside the gene matches: 12. From germline, CDR1 is GTSNPN and CDR2 SVGIG (reference sequence). For the CDR3, the DNA is TGTGCCTGGAAACCCCCGCCGGGACTAGCGGCATACAATGAGCAGTTCTTC. Its protein product is CAWKPPPGLAAYNEQFF.

The chain has TRBV6-6 and TRBJ2-5, with no clear D. Germline CDR1 is MNHNY and CDR2 is SVGAGI (reference sequence). V lost 1 base, J lost 2 bases, and 5 bases lay in between. This CDR3 is 13 amino acids long. For the CDR3, the DNA is TGTGCCAGCAGTTACTACAGACAAGAGACCCAGTACTTC. It is translated as CASSYYRQETQYF.

In nucleotides, the CDR3 is TGTGCCAGCAGCTCTCAGTCGGGGACCGGGGAGCTGTTTTTT. This codes for CASSSQSGTGELFF. The chain recombines TRBV7-9 with TRBJ2-2; TRBD2 is a possible D gene (5 bases). Looked up from germline, CDR1 is SEHNR and CDR2 is FQNEAQ (reference sequence). V dropped 4 bases and J dropped 5 bases, with 11 bases sitting between them. The CDR3 is 14 amino acids. The whole variable domain, filled in from reference TRBV7-9 and TRBJ2-2, reads DTGVSQNPRHKITKRGQNVTFRCDPISEHNRLYWYRQTLGQGPEFLTYFQNEAQLEKSRLLSDRFSAERPKGSFSTLEIQRTEQGDSAMYLCASSSQSGTGELFFGEGSRLTVL.

The chain couples TRBV7-9 to TRBJ2-2; D is unclear. The germline CDR1 and CDR2 sequences are SEHNR and FQNEAQ (reference sequence). The CDR3 is 14 amino acids. Trimming removed 2 bases from V and 3 bases from J, with 7 bases in between. CDR3 DNA sequence: TGTGCCAGCAGCTTACGTATTGACACCGGGGAGCTGTTTTTT. Its translation: CASSLRIDTGELFF. The full variable domain, with the rest looked up from reference TRBV7-9 and TRBJ2-2, is DTGVSQNPRHKITKRGQNVTFRCDPISEHNRLYWYRQTLGQGPEFLTYFQNEAQLEKSRLLSDRFSAERPKGSFSTLEIQRTEQGDSAMYLCASSLRIDTGELFFGEGSRLTVL.

This clone was observed a single time. CDR3 residues: CASSASLTGGPTDTQYF. CDR3 DNA sequence: TGTGCCAGCAGTGCAAGCTTAACAGGGGGCCCGACAGATACGCAGTATTTT. The V call is TRBV6-1, the J call TRBJ2-3, with 9 positions matching TRBD1. Trimming at V came to 4 bases and at J to 3 bases, leaving 11 bases not matched to a gene. The CDR3 runs to 17 residues. CDR1 and CDR2 from the germline V gene are MNHNS and SASEGT.

The chain uses TRBV25-1 and TRBJ2-7; 9 bases line up with TRBD2. In germline, CDR1 is MGHDK, CDR2 SYGVNS. The CDR3 has 18 residues. Losses at the gene ends were 2 bases for V and 3 bases for J; bases not matched to a gene: 14. The CDR3 is CASSEIAGGPGEDYEQYF. For the CDR3, the DNA is TGTGCCAGCAGTGAAATCGCGGGAGGGCCTGGAGAAGACTACGAGCAGTACTTC.